A selection of T cell receptor beta chains follows, all from one sample in a study of neurological immune-mediated disorders. Each CDR3 protein is one row after TCRdb ran MiXCR on the 5' RACE reads. The sample contains 77,000 or so distinct CDR3 sequences, about 9.5% of which appear only once. The sequenced sample was PBMCs. These receptors were collected from a man aged 50 or older in good health. Each CDR3 is given with its conserved first and last residue. Each record gives: J gene, clone size, D gene, V gene, CDR3 protein, CDR3 DNA. The D gene is left open where the match is weak. Only some rows state a clone size, as once, few, many or a class for expanded clones.

J gene: TRBJ1-2; clone size: many; D gene: .; V gene: TRBV6-5; CDR3 protein: CASSPGTTYGYTF; CDR3 DNA: TGTGCCAGCAGTCCTGGGACAACCTATGGCTACACCTTC
J gene: TRBJ2-7; clone size: many; D gene: .; V gene: TRBV27; CDR3 protein: CASSYRPTYEQYF; CDR3 DNA: TGTGCCAGCAGTTATAGGCCTACCTACGAGCAGTACTTC
J gene: TRBJ2-7; clone size: many; D gene: TRBD2; V gene: TRBV28; CDR3 protein: CASSGQGLAGTPIGYF; CDR3 DNA: TGTGCCAGCAGTGGACAGGGACTAGCGGGAACTCCGATTGGGTACTTC
J gene: TRBJ2-3; clone size: many; D gene: TRBD2; V gene: TRBV2; CDR3 protein: CASSEPMATSGRARTSTDTQYF; CDR3 DNA: TGTGCCAGCAGTGAACCGATGGCGACTAGCGGGAGGGCCCGCACTAGCACAGATACGCAGTATTTT
J gene: TRBJ2-1; clone size: many; D gene: TRBD2; V gene: TRBV7-2; CDR3 protein: CASSPHGLAGGFNEQFF; CDR3 DNA: TGTGCCAGCAGCCCCCACGGACTAGCGGGGGGCTTCAATGAGCAGTTCTTC
J gene: TRBJ1-2; clone size: many; D gene: TRBD1; V gene: TRBV19; CDR3 protein: CASTLGQGIYGYTF; CDR3 DNA: TGTGCCAGTACCCTCGGACAGGGGATTTATGGCTACACCTTC
J gene: TRBJ2-1; clone size: many; D gene: TRBD2; V gene: TRBV20-1; CDR3 protein: CSARDRSGRVNEQFF; CDR3 DNA: TGCAGTGCTAGAGATCGCAGCGGGAGGGTTAATGAGCAGTTCTTC
J gene: TRBJ2-1; clone size: many; D gene: .; V gene: TRBV9; CDR3 protein: CASSVLGNEQFF; CDR3 DNA: TGTGCCAGCAGCGTATTGGGAAATGAGCAGTTCTTC
J gene: TRBJ2-3; clone size: many; D gene: .; V gene: TRBV5-8; CDR3 protein: CASSFRGTDTQYF; CDR3 DNA: TGTGCCAGCAGCTTCAGGGGCACAGATACGCAGTATTTT
J gene: TRBJ2-5; clone size: many; D gene: .; V gene: TRBV5-1; CDR3 protein: CASSVDEHRYF; CDR3 DNA: TGCGCCAGCAGCGTCGACGAGCACCGGTACTTC
J gene: TRBJ2-1; clone size: few; D gene: .; V gene: TRBV5-1; CDR3 protein: CASSLNPRDEQFF; CDR3 DNA: TGCGCCAGCAGCTTGAACCCACGGGATGAGCAGTTCTTC
J gene: TRBJ1-5; clone size: many; D gene: TRBD1; V gene: TRBV29-1; CDR3 protein: CSVDHGQGTGNQPQHF; CDR3 DNA: TGCAGCGTTGATCACGGACAGGGGACAGGCAATCAGCCCCAGCATTTT
J gene: TRBJ1-4; clone size: few; D gene: .; V gene: TRBV3-1; CDR3 protein: CASSQQGSEKLFF; CDR3 DNA: TGTGCCAGCAGCCAGCAGGGGAGTGAAAAACTGTTTTTT
J gene: TRBJ1-5; clone size: many; D gene: TRBD1; V gene: TRBV5-1; CDR3 protein: CASSVQAGQGPSNQPQHF; CDR3 DNA: TGCGCCAGCAGCGTACAAGCGGGACAGGGACCTAGCAATCAGCCCCAGCATTTT
J gene: TRBJ1-4; clone size: few; D gene: TRBD1; V gene: TRBV6-2/TRBV6-3; CDR3 protein: CASSRGQGAEKLFF; CDR3 DNA: TGTGCCAGCAGTCGCGGACAGGGGGCAGAAAAACTGTTTTTT
J gene: TRBJ2-1; clone size: many; D gene: .; V gene: TRBV7-9; CDR3 protein: CASSLNGPEMFF; CDR3 DNA: TGTGCCAGCAGCTTAAATGGACCAGAGATGTTCTTC
J gene: TRBJ2-1; clone size: .; D gene: .; V gene: TRBV6-5; CDR3 protein: CASSQRGNEQFF; CDR3 DNA: TGTGCCAGCAGCCAAAGGGGCAATGAGCAGTTCTTC
J gene: TRBJ2-5; clone size: many; D gene: .; V gene: TRBV5-1; CDR3 protein: CASSPPGGWEETQYF; CDR3 DNA: TGCGCCAGCAGCCCCCCTGGCGGATGGGAAGAGACCCAGTACTTC
J gene: TRBJ1-1; clone size: many; D gene: TRBD1; V gene: TRBV29-1; CDR3 protein: CSASGQMNTEAFF; CDR3 DNA: TGCAGCGCTTCGGGACAGATGAACACTGAAGCTTTCTTT
J gene: TRBJ2-3; clone size: many; D gene: TRBD2; V gene: TRBV29-1; CDR3 protein: CSVVVAGGPTDTQYF; CDR3 DNA: TGCAGCGTTGTCGTGGCGGGGGGCCCCACAGATACGCAGTATTTT
J gene: TRBJ2-1; clone size: many; D gene: .; V gene: TRBV4-3; CDR3 protein: CASSQDRPQQAYNEQFF; CDR3 DNA: TGCGCCAGCAGCCAAGATCGCCCCCAGCAAGCCTACAATGAGCAGTTCTTC
J gene: TRBJ2-5; clone size: many; D gene: .; V gene: TRBV7-3; CDR3 protein: CASSLGGRQETQYF; CDR3 DNA: TGTGCCAGCAGCTTAGGGGGTCGGCAAGAGACCCAGTACTTC
J gene: TRBJ2-2; clone size: .; D gene: TRBD2; V gene: TRBV29-1; CDR3 protein: CSVGGGTGELFF; CDR3 DNA: TGCAGCGTTGGGGGGGGCACCGGGGAGCTGTTTTTT
J gene: TRBJ2-1; clone size: many; D gene: TRBD2; V gene: TRBV20-1; CDR3 protein: CSARTSGYNEQFF; CDR3 DNA: TGCAGTGCTCGGACTAGCGGGTACAATGAGCAGTTCTTC
J gene: TRBJ2-3; clone size: few; D gene: .; V gene: TRBV5-1; CDR3 protein: CASSEGSLTDTQYF; CDR3 DNA: TGCGCCAGCAGCGAGGGGTCCCTCACAGATACGCAGTATTTT
J gene: TRBJ2-5; clone size: many; D gene: TRBD1; V gene: TRBV20-1; CDR3 protein: CSATDRGHETQYF; CDR3 DNA: TGCAGTGCAACCGACAGGGGGCATGAGACCCAGTACTTC
J gene: TRBJ2-1; clone size: many; D gene: TRBD2; V gene: TRBV4-3; CDR3 protein: CASSQVLADLYNEQFF; CDR3 DNA: TGCGCCAGCAGCCAGGTACTAGCGGACCTCTACAATGAGCAGTTCTTC
J gene: TRBJ2-1; clone size: many; D gene: TRBD1; V gene: TRBV28; CDR3 protein: CASKIGTGPYNEQFF; CDR3 DNA: TGTGCCAGCAAAATTGGGACAGGGCCATACAATGAGCAGTTCTTC
J gene: TRBJ2-7; clone size: many; D gene: .; V gene: TRBV6-2/TRBV6-3; CDR3 protein: CASSMELPVSYEQYF; CDR3 DNA: TGTGCCAGCAGTATGGAACTTCCCGTCTCCTACGAGCAGTACTTC
J gene: TRBJ2-5; clone size: few; D gene: .; V gene: TRBV5-1; CDR3 protein: CASSLGSITETQYF; CDR3 DNA: TGCGCCAGCAGCTTGGGTAGCATTACCGAGACCCAGTACTTC
J gene: TRBJ2-7; clone size: many; D gene: .; V gene: TRBV10-3; CDR3 protein: CATNPEAGTYEQYF; CDR3 DNA: TGTGCCACCAACCCCGAGGCAGGAACCTACGAGCAGTACTTC
J gene: TRBJ2-6; clone size: many; D gene: TRBD1; V gene: TRBV4-3; CDR3 protein: CASSQTWQGAVGANVLTF; CDR3 DNA: TGCGCCAGCAGCCAAACATGGCAGGGGGCTGTTGGGGCCAACGTCCTGACTTTC
J gene: TRBJ2-7; clone size: many; D gene: .; V gene: TRBV7-9; CDR3 protein: CASSTSYEQYF; CDR3 DNA: TGTGCCAGCTCCACATCCTACGAGCAGTACTTC
J gene: TRBJ2-3; clone size: many; D gene: .; V gene: TRBV5-1; CDR3 protein: CASSLQDSSTDTQYF; CDR3 DNA: TGCGCCAGCAGCTTGCAGGACTCTAGCACAGATACGCAGTATTTT
J gene: TRBJ2-1; clone size: many; D gene: TRBD2; V gene: TRBV10-3; CDR3 protein: CAISGTSGSDNEQFF; CDR3 DNA: TGTGCCATCAGTGGGACTAGCGGAAGTGACAATGAGCAGTTCTTC
J gene: TRBJ2-1; clone size: many; D gene: .; V gene: TRBV5-6; CDR3 protein: CASSLLGQGYDNEQFF; CDR3 DNA: TGTGCCAGCAGCTTGTTGGGGCAGGGGTACGACAATGAGCAGTTCTTC
J gene: TRBJ2-7; clone size: many; D gene: .; V gene: TRBV20-1; CDR3 protein: CSARGLIGSYEQYF; CDR3 DNA: TGCAGTGCCAGGGGTTTAATTGGATCCTACGAGCAGTACTTC
J gene: TRBJ2-3; clone size: many; D gene: .; V gene: TRBV7-8; CDR3 protein: CASSLRSDTQYF; CDR3 DNA: TGTGCCAGCAGCTTAAGGTCAGATACGCAGTATTTT
J gene: TRBJ2-1; clone size: many; D gene: .; V gene: TRBV12-3/TRBV12-4; CDR3 protein: CASSFGGDTYNEQFF; CDR3 DNA: TGTGCCAGCAGTTTCGGCGGTGACACCTACAATGAGCAGTTCTTC
J gene: TRBJ2-1; clone size: many; D gene: TRBD2; V gene: TRBV5-1; CDR3 protein: CASTLRAGGYNEQFF; CDR3 DNA: TGCGCCAGCACTCTCCGGGCGGGGGGGTACAATGAGCAGTTCTTC
J gene: TRBJ1-2; clone size: many; D gene: TRBD1; V gene: TRBV5-1; CDR3 protein: CASSAAGTGDGYTF; CDR3 DNA: TGCGCCAGCAGCGCGGCCGGGACAGGGGATGGCTACACCTTC
J gene: TRBJ2-1; clone size: many; D gene: TRBD1; V gene: TRBV7-2; CDR3 protein: CASSLVGQGYNEQFF; CDR3 DNA: TGTGCCAGCAGCTTAGTGGGACAGGGCTACAATGAGCAGTTCTTC
J gene: TRBJ2-5; clone size: many; D gene: TRBD1; V gene: TRBV20-1; CDR3 protein: CSARDLIGTEETQYF; CDR3 DNA: TGCAGTGCTAGAGATCTTATCGGGACAGAAGAGACCCAGTACTTC
J gene: TRBJ2-1; clone size: many; D gene: TRBD2; V gene: TRBV6-2/TRBV6-3; CDR3 protein: CASSYSRGWGGSYNEQFF; CDR3 DNA: TGTGCCAGCAGTTACTCGAGAGGCTGGGGGGGGTCCTACAATGAGCAGTTCTTC
J gene: TRBJ2-7; clone size: .; D gene: TRBD1; V gene: TRBV29-1; CDR3 protein: CSVGTAAYEQYF; CDR3 DNA: TGCAGCGTGGGGACAGCCGCCTACGAGCAGTACTTC
J gene: TRBJ2-6; clone size: many; D gene: .; V gene: TRBV5-4; CDR3 protein: CASSLVGFGANVLTF; CDR3 DNA: TGTGCCAGCAGCTTGGTGGGGTTCGGGGCCAACGTCCTGACTTTC
J gene: TRBJ1-1; clone size: many; D gene: TRBD1; V gene: TRBV6-5; CDR3 protein: CASSRTGGNTEAFF; CDR3 DNA: TGTGCCAGCAGTAGGACAGGGGGGAACACTGAAGCTTTCTTT
J gene: TRBJ2-5; clone size: many; D gene: TRBD1; V gene: TRBV5-1; CDR3 protein: CASSLAVGQGTQETQYF; CDR3 DNA: TGCGCCAGCAGCTTGGCCGTGGGACAGGGGACCCAAGAGACCCAGTACTTC
J gene: TRBJ2-1; clone size: many; D gene: .; V gene: TRBV5-1; CDR3 protein: CASTKNRQDEQFF; CDR3 DNA: TGCGCCAGCACCAAAAACAGGCAGGATGAGCAGTTCTTC
J gene: TRBJ2-5; clone size: many; D gene: .; V gene: TRBV5-6; CDR3 protein: CASSFGGNPQETQYF; CDR3 DNA: TGTGCCAGCAGCTTTGGAGGGAACCCTCAAGAGACCCAGTACTTC
J gene: TRBJ2-7; clone size: many; D gene: TRBD1; V gene: TRBV5-5; CDR3 protein: CASSWAGTGGFEQYF; CDR3 DNA: TGTGCCAGCAGCTGGGCCGGGACAGGGGGCTTCGAGCAGTACTTC
J gene: TRBJ2-5; clone size: few; D gene: TRBD2; V gene: TRBV5-1; CDR3 protein: CASRREVPETQYF; CDR3 DNA: TGCGCCAGCCGTCGGGAGGTCCCAGAGACCCAGTACTTC